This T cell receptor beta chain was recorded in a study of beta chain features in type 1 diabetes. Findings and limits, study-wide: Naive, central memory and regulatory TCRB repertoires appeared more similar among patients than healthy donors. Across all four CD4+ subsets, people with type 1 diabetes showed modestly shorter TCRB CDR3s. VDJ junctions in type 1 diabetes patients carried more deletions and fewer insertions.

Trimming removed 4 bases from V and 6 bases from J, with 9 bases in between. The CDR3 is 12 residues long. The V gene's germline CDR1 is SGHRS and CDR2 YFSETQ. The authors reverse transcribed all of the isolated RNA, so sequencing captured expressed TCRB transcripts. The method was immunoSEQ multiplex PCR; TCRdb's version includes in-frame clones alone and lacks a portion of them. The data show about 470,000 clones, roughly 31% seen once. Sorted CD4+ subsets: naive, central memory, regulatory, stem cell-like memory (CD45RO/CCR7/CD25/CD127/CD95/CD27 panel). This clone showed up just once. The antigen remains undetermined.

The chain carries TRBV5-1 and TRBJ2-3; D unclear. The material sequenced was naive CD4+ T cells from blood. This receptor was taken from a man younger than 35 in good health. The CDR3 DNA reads TGCGCCAGCAGCGTCTCCCTGGATACGCAGTATTTT. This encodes CASSVSLDTQYF.